Listed below are T cell receptor beta chains from one sample, sequenced in a study of cytomegalovirus exposure and HLA in healthy donors. TCRdb keeps only in-frame clones here, not all; method: immunoSEQ multiplex PCR. The table includes about 140,000 clones, 75% to 80% detected once. Sample: PBMCs. The receptors originated from a man aged 25 to 45 in good health and CMV-seronegative. The CDR3 runs from the conserved cysteine through the conserved F or W. The D gene is left open where the match is weak. Some rows have no size entry. The others give once, few or many, or a class for an expanded clone.

TRBV7-7	TRBJ2-5	TRBD2	once	TGTGCTAGCAGCCGGGGGGGAGCGGGAGCCCCCCAAGAGACCCAGTACTTC	CASSRGGAGAPQETQYF
TRBV6-1	TRBJ2-5	TRBD1	NA	TGTGCCACCAGCCGGGGCAGGGGGCTGGGGACCCAGTACTTC	CATSRGRGLGTQYF
TRBV7-9	TRBJ1-1	NA	NA	TGTGCCAGCAGGTTCGAAACCGCAGAGAACACTGAAGCTTTCTTT	CASRFETAENTEAFF
TRBV6-1	TRBJ1-1	NA	few	TGTGCCAGCACGACCTGGTCCGGGAGGAACACTGAAGCTTTCTTT	CASTTWSGRNTEAFF
TRBV10-3	TRBJ2-7	TRBD2	NA	TGTGCCATCAGTGACTTGACTAGCGGGAGCTCCTACGAGCAGTACTTC	CAISDLTSGSSYEQYF
TRBV7-3	TRBJ2-1	TRBD1	NA	TGTGCCAGCAGCTTAACCGGGACAGTTAATGAGCAGTTCTTC	CASSLTGTVNEQFF
TRBV5-6	TRBJ1-2	NA	NA	TGTGCCAGCAGCCGATGGGAGGGGACTAACTATGGCTACACCTTC	CASSRWEGTNYGYTF
TRBV11-2	TRBJ2-1	TRBD2	NA	TGTGCCAGCAGCTTAGGGATGCGGCGGGAGTACAATGAGCAGTTCTTC	CASSLGMRREYNEQFF
TRBV18	TRBJ2-5	NA	NA	TGTGCCAGCTCCCTACCGGGAGAGACCCAGTACTTC	CASSLPGETQYF
TRBV6-1	TRBJ1-2	TRBD1	few	TGTGCCAGCAGTCCATACAGGGGGCTCTACTATGGCTACACCTTC	CASSPYRGLYYGYTF
TRBV4-1	TRBJ2-7	TRBD1	NA	TGCGCCAGCAGCAACCGGGACAGCCAGAACGAGCAGTACTTC	CASSNRDSQNEQYF
TRBV18	TRBJ2-5	NA	NA	TGTGCCAGCTCACCACCGCGGCAGCTGACGGAAGAGACCCAGTACTTC	CASSPPRQLTEETQYF
TRBV4-2	TRBJ1-2	TRBD1	NA	TGTGCCAGCAGCCAAGTCCCAGGGGGTGATGGCTACACCTTC	CASSQVPGGDGYTF
TRBV30	TRBJ2-1	NA	NA	TGTGCCTGGAGTGTACTAGGGAATGAGCAGTTCTTC	CAWSVLGNEQFF
TRBV19	TRBJ2-3	NA	NA	TGTGCCAGTAGTGTGGCACTAGCACGGGGAACAGATACGCAGTATTTT	CASSVALARGTDTQYF
TRBV5-1	TRBJ2-3	TRBD2	NA	TGCGCCAGCAGCTTAGGTAGCGGGAGACTGGATACGCAGTATTTT	CASSLGSGRLDTQYF
TRBV13	TRBJ2-7	TRBD2	few	TGTGCCAGCAGCTTAGCGGGACTAGCGGGAGACGAGCAGTACTTC	CASSLAGLAGDEQYF
TRBV29-1	TRBJ1-1	NA	NA	TGCAGCGTTAAACGGGGGGCGGTGGACACTGAAGCTTTCTTT	CSVKRGAVDTEAFF
TRBV5-5	TRBJ1-2	NA	NA	TGTGCCAGCAGCTTTCGGGGGGGCAGCGACTATGGCTACACCTTC	CASSFRGGSDYGYTF
TRBV21-1	TRBJ2-1	NA	few	TGTGCCAGCAGGCACGGACAGGGGGCGCCCTACAATGAGCAGTTCTTC	CASRHGQGAPYNEQFF
TRBV7-2	TRBJ2-7	TRBD1	NA	TGTGCCAGCAGCTTTGACAGGGCGGGCTACGAGCAGTACTTC	CASSFDRAGYEQYF
TRBV30	TRBJ2-3	NA	NA	TGTGCCTGGAGTTCCGGAGATACGCAGTATTTT	CAWSSGDTQYF
TRBV18	TRBJ2-2	TRBD2	NA	TGTGCCAGCTCCGGGACTAGCGGGTGGACCGGGGAGCTGTTTTTT	CASSGTSGWTGELFF
TRBV6-1	TRBJ2-1	TRBD2	NA	TGTGCCAGCAGTGACGTTCGGACTAGGATTAATTATTCCAATGAGCAGTTCTTC	CASSDVRTRINYSNEQFF
TRBV6-5	TRBJ1-1	TRBD1	NA	TGTGCCAGCAGTTACCAGGGACAGGGCGGTGAAGCTTTCTTT	CASSYQGQGGEAFF
TRBV6-1	TRBJ1-1	TRBD1	NA	TGTGCCAGCAGTGAAGTACAGGGGAGCACTGAAGCTTTCTTT	CASSEVQGSTEAFF
TRBV5-1	TRBJ2-1	NA	NA	TGCGCCAGCAGCTTGTTACCGGGGGTTGTGGACAATGAGCAGTTCTTC	CASSLLPGVVDNEQFF
TRBV19	TRBJ2-1	NA	few	TGTGCCAGGGTCCCGCCGACGACACCATTCAATGAGCAGTTCTTC	CARVPPTTPFNEQFF
TRBV29-1	TRBJ2-7	NA	NA	TGCAGCGTGGGACACGGAGCGGCCTTTACCTACGAGCAGTACTTC	CSVGHGAAFTYEQYF
TRBV19	TRBJ1-1	NA	NA	TGTGCCAGTAGTGCGAACAGGGCCGATAACACTGAAGCTTTCTTT	CASSANRADNTEAFF
TRBV7-2	TRBJ2-3	TRBD2	NA	TGTGCCAGCAGCGTCCTAGCGGGAGGCACAGATACGCAGTATTTT	CASSVLAGGTDTQYF
TRBV28	TRBJ1-5	TRBD1	NA	TGTGCCAGCAGTACCTTTTTTGGAGAGACAGGGGTAGGACAGCCCCAGCATTTT	CASSTFFGETGVGQPQHF
TRBV19	TRBJ2-7	NA	NA	TGTGCCAGTAGTCAGGTAGGCTCCTACGAGCAGTACTTC	CASSQVGSYEQYF
TRBV19	TRBJ2-7	TRBD2	NA	TGTGCCAGTAGTTTTAGCGGGGCGGCCGAGCAGTACTTC	CASSFSGAAEQYF
TRBV30	TRBJ2-2	TRBD2	NA	TGTGCCTGGAGTGTACTACGGGAGGGCCCCACCGGGGAGCTGTTTTTT	CAWSVLREGPTGELFF
TRBV28	TRBJ2-5	TRBD1	NA	TGTGCCAGCACCCGGGGGGACAGGGATCAAGAGACCCAGTACTTC	CASTRGDRDQETQYF
TRBV2	TRBJ2-1	TRBD2	few	TGTGCCAGCGACTGGGGACTAGCGGGACCCTCCGGATCTTCCCACGACTACAATGAGCAGTTCTTC	CASDWGLAGPSGSSHDYNEQFF
TRBV5-1	TRBJ2-1	TRBD1	NA	TGCGCCAGCAGCCCGGGGGACAGGGGGCGCCTAGCGGGTGAGCAGTTCTTC	CASSPGDRGRLAGEQFF
TRBV6-6	TRBJ2-7	NA	NA	TGTGCCAGCAGTACCTACTACGAGCAGTACTTC	CASSTYYEQYF
TRBV27	TRBJ2-3	TRBD2	NA	TGTGCCAGCAGTTTGAGCGGGATACTAGATACGCAGTATTTT	CASSLSGILDTQYF
TRBV27	TRBJ2-7	TRBD1	NA	TGTGCCAGCAGTTACCGACAGGGGGACTCCTACGAGCAGTACTTC	CASSYRQGDSYEQYF
TRBV5-1	TRBJ1-2	TRBD1	NA	TGCGCCAGCAGTGGGACAGGGGGCGCAGGCTATGGCTACACCTTC	CASSGTGGAGYGYTF
TRBV10-3	TRBJ2-3	TRBD2	NA	TGTGCCATCAGTGGGTTGCAGACTAGCGGAACCGGGGATACGCAGTATTTT	CAISGLQTSGTGDTQYF
TRBV6-6	TRBJ2-5	NA	NA	TGTGCCAGCAGCCTCCCGTTGGAGACCCAGTACTTC	CASSLPLETQYF
TRBV11-3	TRBJ2-5	TRBD2	few	TGTGCCAGCAGCGTGGGACTAGCGGGTAACGGGATTGGGGAGACCCAGTACTTC	CASSVGLAGNGIGETQYF
TRBV2	TRBJ1-1	TRBD1	NA	TGTGCCAGCAGTGAAGCGCTTCCTGGACAGGGGTACGCTGAAGCTTTCTTT	CASSEALPGQGYAEAFF
TRBV5-1	TRBJ2-3	TRBD2	NA	TGCGCCAGCTCGAGAGGGCTAGCGGGAGGGCTTCGCACAGATACGCAGTATTTT	CASSRGLAGGLRTDTQYF
TRBV27	TRBJ1-1	NA	NA	TGTGCCAGCAGTCCACAGGGTGACTACACTGAAGCTTTCTTT	CASSPQGDYTEAFF
TRBV7-3	TRBJ1-1	NA	NA	TGTGCCAGCAGCGCACGAGCGGGGGGTAGTACTGAAGCTTTCTTT	CASSARAGGSTEAFF
TRBV2	TRBJ2-7	NA	NA	TGTGCCAGCCGGGCCTACGAGCAGTACTTC	CASRAYEQYF
TRBV19	TRBJ1-5	TRBD1	NA	TGTGCCAGTAGTGTATACAGGGGGCAACAGCCCCAGCATTTT	CASSVYRGQQPQHF
TRBV11-3	TRBJ2-1	NA	NA	TGTGCCAGCAGCAAAACCTCACAGAGCTCCTACAATGAGCAGTTCTTC	CASSKTSQSSYNEQFF
TRBV27	TRBJ1-5	TRBD1	NA	TGTGCCAGCAGTCCAGGGACAGGATGGCAGCCCCAGCATTTT	CASSPGTGWQPQHF